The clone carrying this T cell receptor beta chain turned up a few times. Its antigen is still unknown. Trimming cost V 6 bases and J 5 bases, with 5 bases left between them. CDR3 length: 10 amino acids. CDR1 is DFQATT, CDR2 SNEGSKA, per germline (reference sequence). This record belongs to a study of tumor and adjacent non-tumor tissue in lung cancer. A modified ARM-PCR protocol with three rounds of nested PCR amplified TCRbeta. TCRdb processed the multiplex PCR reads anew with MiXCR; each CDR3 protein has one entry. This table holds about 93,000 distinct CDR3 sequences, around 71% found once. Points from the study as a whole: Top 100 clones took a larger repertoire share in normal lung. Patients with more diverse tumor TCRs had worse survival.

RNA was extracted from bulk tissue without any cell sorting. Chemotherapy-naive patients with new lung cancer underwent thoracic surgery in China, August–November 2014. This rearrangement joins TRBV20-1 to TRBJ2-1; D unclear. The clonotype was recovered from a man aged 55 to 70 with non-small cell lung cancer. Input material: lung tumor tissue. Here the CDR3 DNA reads TGCAGTGCGAACGACAATGAGCAGTTCTTC. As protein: CSANDNEQFF.